Below, 19 T cell receptor beta chains from the same sample are listed, as sequenced in a study of cytomegalovirus exposure and HLA in healthy donors. The PCR used 60 Vbeta and 13 Jbeta primers. Data came from immunoSEQ multiplex PCR; TCRdb stores just in-frame clones and leaves some out. The table includes about 150,000 clones, roughly three quarters detected once. Source material: PBMCs. Every receptor here comes from a woman in her forties in good health and CMV-seronegative.

V usage is TRBV10-3 and J usage is TRBJ2-7, with TRBD2 matching 9 bases. The CDR3 extends over 13 amino acids. Germline assignment: CDR1 ENHRY and CDR2 SYGVKD. Trimming took 6 bases from V and 9 from J; bases not matched to a gene: 9. CDR3 sequence: CAISGTSPDGQYF. As DNA, the CDR3 is TGTGCCATCAGCGGGACTAGCCCCGACGGGCAGTACTTC.

This chain joins TRBV6-6 and TRBJ1-2, with D possibly being TRBD1 (5 bases). Deletions cut 2 bases from V and 3 bases from J, with 13 bases between. Germline V CDR1 and CDR2: MNHNY, SVGAGI (reference sequence). This CDR3 spans 15 amino acids. CDR3 bases: TGTGCCAGCAGTTACGGGGGGGAATACGACTATGGCTACACCTTC. Its translation is CASSYGGEYDYGYTF.

Of note for this clone: One end of the junction fails to match germline, which may point to a read error. The chain links TRBV4-1 to TRBJ2-6, with 7 bases that match TRBD2. The germline V gene encodes CDR1 MGHRA and CDR2 YSYEKL. CDR3 length: 17 amino acids. The CDR3 coding sequence is TGCGCCAGCAGCCTAATCGGGGGGAGGGCTGGGGCCAACGGCCTGACTTTC. Amino acid sequence: CASSLIGGRAGANGLTF.

This chain joins TRBV14 and TRBJ2-2; tentatively, D is TRBD1 (6 bases). The ends were cut back, 6 bases at V and 2 bases at J, with 7 bases in the middle. From germline, CDR1 is SGHDN and CDR2 FVKESK. The CDR3 extends over 13 amino acids. The CDR3 coding sequence is TGTGCCAGCAGACAGGGAAACACCGGGGAGCTGTTTTTT. Translation gives CASRQGNTGELFF. Looking up the rest from reference TRBV14 and TRBJ2-2 gives the full variable domain: EAGVTQFPSHSVIEKGQTVTLRCDPISGHDNLYWYRRVMGKEIKFLLHFVKESKQDESGMPNNRFLAERTGGTYSTLKVQPAELEDSGVYFCASRQGNTGELFFGEGSRLTVL.

The chain employs TRBV27 and TRBJ2-7; no firm D call. This CDR3 spans 12 amino acids. The V end lost 6 bases, the J end lost 5 bases, and 11 bases lay between the germline ends. Germline CDR1 MNHEY, CDR2 SMNVEV (reference sequence). The CDR3: CASRSLVDEQYF. The DNA of the CDR3 is TGTGCCAGCAGAAGCTTAGTGGACGAGCAGTACTTC.

The chain carries TRBV11-1 and TRBJ2-7; 9 bases map to TRBD2. V lost 5 bases to trimming and J lost 2 bases; unmatched junction nucleotides: 7. CDR3 length: 15 amino acids. Germline CDR1 reads SGHAT; CDR2 reads FQDESV (reference sequence). The CDR3 region has the DNA TGTGCCAGCAGCATGCTAGCGGGGAACCCCTACGAGCAGTACTTC. This sequence encodes CASSMLAGNPYEQYF.

The V and J genes are TRBV27 and TRBJ1-2, with a weak D call TRBD1 (6 bases). Trimming cost V 2 bases and J 8 bases, with 24 bases left between them. CDR3 length equals 17 residues. The germline gives CDR1 MNHEY, CDR2 SMNVEV (reference sequence). CDR3 loop: CASSLKRATGSRDGYTF. The CDR3 bases are TGTGCCAGCAGTTTAAAGAGGGCGACAGGCTCGAGGGACGGCTACACCTTC.

The chain carries TRBV5-6 and TRBJ2-7; D is ambiguous. CDR1 SGHDT and CDR2 YYEEEE come from the germline V gene. The CDR3 length is 12 residues. Trimming removed 3 bases from V and 2 bases from J, with 6 bases in between. The CDR3 sequence: CASSSLTYEQYF. The CDR3 DNA reads as TGTGCCAGCAGCTCACTAACCTACGAGCAGTACTTC.

This chain links TRBV7-6 with TRBJ2-5; the D gene is possibly TRBD1 (5 bases). The CDR3 has 13 amino acids. Per germline, CDR1 SGHVS and CDR2 FNYEAQ. Trimming pared 6 bases from V and 5 bases from J, leaving 13 bases between. The CDR3 nucleotides read TGTGCCAGCAGTAAAGGGGTTAGGGAGACCCAGTACTTC. Residues: CASSKGVRETQYF.

This clone was observed a handful of times. The V and J genes are TRBV18 and TRBJ2-7; 13 nucleotides align to TRBD2. The CDR3 is 18 amino acids. The J segment lost 5 bases and the V segment lost 4 bases, leaving 14 bases of the junction unmatched. Germline V gene lookup returns CDR1 KGHSH and CDR2 LQKENI. The CDR3 region is CASSHKGLAGRGRNEQYF. The CDR3 DNA is TGTGCCAGCTCACACAAGGGACTAGCGGGGCGGGGTAGGAACGAGCAGTACTTC.

The chain recombines TRBV6-5 with TRBJ1-4; weak D call: TRBD1 (6 bases). Trimming cost V 2 bases and J 5 bases, with 15 bases left between them. The CDR3 extends over 16 amino acids. Per germline, CDR1 MNHEY and CDR2 SVGAGI. CDR3 amino acids: CASSYENRVENEKLFF. DNA for the CDR3: TGTGCCAGCAGTTACGAGAACAGGGTAGAGAATGAAAAACTGTTTTTT.

The gene calls are TRBV28 and TRBJ1-4; D perhaps matches TRBD1 (6 bases). Trimming pared 5 bases from V and 0 bases from J, leaving 13 bases between. The CDR3 length is 16 residues. From germline, CDR1 is MDHEN and CDR2 SYDVKM. CDR3 sequence reads: CASSPDRLTTNEKLFF. The DNA of the CDR3 is TGTGCCAGCAGTCCCGACAGGCTAACAACTAATGAAAAACTGTTTTTT.

V usage is TRBV5-1 and J usage is TRBJ2-5; 16 bases are a match to TRBD2. The CDR3 is 18 residues long. Losses at the gene ends were 3 bases for V and 5 bases for J; bases not matched to a gene: 10. CDR1 SGHRS and CDR2 YFSETQ come from the germline V gene. CDR3 in amino acids: CASSSPGTSGGAGETQYF. The DNA of the CDR3 is TGCGCCAGCAGCTCTCCCGGGACTAGCGGGGGGGCCGGGGAGACCCAGTACTTC.

The chain has TRBV25-1 and TRBJ2-2, with TRBD1 as a possible D gene (6 bases). The CDR3 is 15 amino acids. The germline gives CDR1 MGHDK, CDR2 SYGVNS. Trimming took off 2 bases at V and 1 base at J, with 8 bases between the two ends. The chain's CDR3 is CASSEGGRNTGELFF. Here the CDR3 DNA reads TGTGCCAGCAGTGAAGGGGGCCGGAACACCGGGGAGCTGTTTTTT.

The chain uses TRBV5-1 and TRBJ1-6; TRBD1 matches 10 bases. The CDR3 spans 15 residues. Per the germline V gene, CDR1 is SGHRS and CDR2 is YFSETQ. V dropped 4 bases and J dropped 7; count of bases not matched to a gene: 5. The DNA for the CDR3 is TGCGCCAGCAGCGCCGGGACAGGGGCAAATTCACCCCTCCACTTT. Its translation: CASSAGTGANSPLHF.

The chain carries TRBV2 and TRBJ2-7; 7 bases align to TRBD1. The J call is in doubt because the DNA end fits TRBJ2-5 better. The CDR3 totals 16 residues. Germline CDR1 SNHLY, CDR2 FYNNEI. The CDR3 reads CASREPGQRKQETQYF. The CDR3 DNA reads TGTGCCAGCAGGGAGCCGGGACAGCGCAAACAAGAGACCCAGTACTTC.

This clone has a handful of counts. The CDR3 here is CASSQEGTPQETQYF. The CDR3 DNA reads TGTGCCAGCAGCCAAGAGGGGACTCCTCAAGAGACCCAGTACTTC. The J gene is TRBJ2-5, the V gene TRBV4-2, with TRBD2 as a possible D gene (6 bases). The CDR3 length is 15 residues. V was cut by 0 bases and J by 2 bases, with 10 bases left in between. CDR1 LGHNA and CDR2 YNFKEQ come from the germline V gene.

This chain connects TRBV19 to TRBJ1-5; the match to TRBD1 covers 7 bases. Germline-derived CDR1 and CDR2 are LNHDA and SQIVND (reference sequence). This CDR3 has 14 amino acids. V lost 3 bases to trimming and J lost 1 base; unmatched junction nucleotides: 0. CDR3 bases: TGTGCCAGTAGTATGGGACAGAGCAATCAGCCCCAGCATTTT. Translation: CASSMGQSNQPQHF.

V usage is TRBV28 and J usage is TRBJ1-5; tentatively, D is TRBD1 (5 bases). Trimming took 7 bases from V and 6 from J, leaving 19 bases between them. Per the germline V gene, CDR1 is MDHEN and CDR2 is SYDVKM. CDR3 length: 15 residues. In DNA, the CDR3 is TGTGCCAGCAATACGATGGGGGGGACGGCTCAGCCCCAGCATTTT. It specifies CASNTMGGTAQPQHF.